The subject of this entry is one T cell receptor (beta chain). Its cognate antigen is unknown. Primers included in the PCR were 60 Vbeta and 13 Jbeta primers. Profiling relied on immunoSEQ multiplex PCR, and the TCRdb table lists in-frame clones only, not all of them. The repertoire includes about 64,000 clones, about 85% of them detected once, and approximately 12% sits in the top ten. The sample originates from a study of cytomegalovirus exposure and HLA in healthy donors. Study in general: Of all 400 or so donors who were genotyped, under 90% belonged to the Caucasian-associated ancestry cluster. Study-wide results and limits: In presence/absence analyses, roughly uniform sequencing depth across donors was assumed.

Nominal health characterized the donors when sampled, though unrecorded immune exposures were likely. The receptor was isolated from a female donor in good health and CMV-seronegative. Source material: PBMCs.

The CDR3 nucleotides are TGTGCCAGCAGTTACTCGAACGGCAATGAGCAGTTCTTC. It codes for CASSYSNGNEQFF. The chain is built from TRBV6-6 and TRBJ2-1; D unclear. The CDR3 is 13 amino acids. The V gene's germline CDR1 is MNHNY and CDR2 SVGAGI (reference sequence). The germline V and J ends were trimmed by 0 bases and 6 bases, with 6 bases remaining between them.